This section outlines one TCR beta chain sequence together with its context. Sequenced by immunoSEQ multiplex PCR; TCRdb stores in-frame clones only, minus some. The data contain 9,000 to 10,000 clones, roughly 64% of them singletons. Germline CDR1 SEHNR, CDR2 FQNEAQ (reference sequence). The CDR3 contains 13 residues. V dropped 5 bases and J dropped 8 bases, with 14 bases sitting between them. The source of the sample is a study of early stage breast cancer tumors. The rearrangement uses TRBV7-9 and TRBJ2-3, with D perhaps matching TRBD2 (6 bases). The source is a person in their sixties with breast cancer. The sequencing sample was made of breast tumor tissue. The CDR3 reads CASSPGSGSTQYF. The CDR3 DNA reads as TGTGCCAGCAGCCCCGGGAGTGGGAGTACGCAGTATTTT. The full variable domain, completed using reference TRBV7-9 and TRBJ2-3, is DTGVSQNPRHKITKRGQNVTFRCDPISEHNRLYWYRQTLGQGPEFLTYFQNEAQLEKSRLLSDRFSAERPKGSFSTLEIQRTEQGDSAMYLCASSPGSGSTQYFGPGTRLTVL.